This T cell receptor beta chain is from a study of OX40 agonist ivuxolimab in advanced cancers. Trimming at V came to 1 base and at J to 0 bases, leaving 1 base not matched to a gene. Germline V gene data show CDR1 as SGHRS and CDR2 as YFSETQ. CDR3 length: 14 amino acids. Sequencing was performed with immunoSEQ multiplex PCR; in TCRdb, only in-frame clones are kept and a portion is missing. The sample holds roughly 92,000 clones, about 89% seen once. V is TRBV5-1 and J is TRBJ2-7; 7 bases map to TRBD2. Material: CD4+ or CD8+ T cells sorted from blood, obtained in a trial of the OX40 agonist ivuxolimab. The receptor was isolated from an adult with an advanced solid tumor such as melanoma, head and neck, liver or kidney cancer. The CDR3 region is CASSLSGASYEQYF. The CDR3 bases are TGCGCCAGCAGCTTGAGCGGGGCCTCCTACGAGCAGTACTTC.